The 27 T cell receptor beta chains reported below all come from one sample, sequenced in a study of early T cells in non-severe SARS-CoV-2 infection. Via MiXCR, TCRdb re-called the 5' RACE reads, giving one row per CDR3 protein. Of tens of thousands of distinct CDR3 sequences listed, around a tenth were seen once; the top ten hold around 5.3%. Sequencing used whole blood, obtained at baseline. These receptors were taken from an adult who was a healthcare worker with PCR-confirmed SARS-CoV-2 infection or an uninfected control (not recorded which).

This clonotype was picked up many times. The J gene is TRBJ1-1, the V gene TRBV12-3 or TRBV12-4; 10 bases match TRBD1. The CDR3 has 17 residues. After removal of 0 bases from V and 0 bases from J, the junction contained 4 bases not matched to a gene. The CDR3 loop reads CASSLAGTGDLNTEAFF. In DNA form, the CDR3 reads TGTGCCAGCAGTTTAGCGGGGACAGGGGACTTGAACACTGAAGCTTTCTTT.

The chain recombines TRBV5-1 with TRBJ2-3; D possibly corresponds to TRBD1 (6 bases). V lost 4 bases, J lost 5 bases, and 14 bases lay in between. The length of the CDR3 is 14 residues. Per germline, CDR1 SGHRS and CDR2 YFSETQ. DNA for the CDR3: TGCGCCAGCAGCATACAGACAGGAGGAGATACGCAGTATTTT. Encoded protein: CASSIQTGGDTQYF.

In its sample, this clonotype was seen a few times. The J gene is TRBJ1-6, the V gene TRBV6-6; the D gene is possibly TRBD1 (6 bases). From germline, CDR1 is MNHNY and CDR2 SVGAGI (reference sequence). V lost 5 bases, J lost 3 bases, and 8 bases lay in between. CDR3 size: 14 residues. CDR3 region: CASSRDNYNSPLHF. The CDR3 DNA sequence: TGTGCCAGCAGTAGGGACAACTATAATTCACCCCTCCACTTT.

The rearrangement uses TRBV20-1 and TRBJ2-7; 7 bases agree with TRBD2. With 3 bases clipped from V and 2 bases from J, the junction kept 4 bases outside the gene matches. The CDR3 contains 13 residues. From germline, CDR1 is DFQATT and CDR2 SNEGSKA (reference sequence). The CDR3 reads CSASSAGAYEQYF. CDR3 coding DNA: TGCAGTGCTAGCTCGGCGGGAGCCTACGAGCAGTACTTC.

This clonotype was counted many times. The chain couples TRBV23-1 to TRBJ1-4; TRBD1 matches 10 bases. TRBV23-1 is treated as an ORF (open reading frame) with a function not yet certain. The CDR3 runs to 17 residues. V was pared by 3 bases and J by 7 bases, with 11 bases of the junction left unmatched. The DNA for the CDR3 is TGCGCCAGCAGTCAGTCGACAGGGGGCGCGTTGTGTGAAAAACTGTTTTTT. Translation: CASSQSTGGALCEKLFF.

The rearrangement links TRBV7-2 to TRBJ2-7; D is ambiguous. Germline V gene sequence: CDR1 SGHTA, CDR2 FQGNSA. Trimming removed 5 bases at V and 2 bases at J, with 10 bases between. This CDR3 spans 13 amino acids. The CDR3 nucleotides read TGTGCCAGCAGCCTCCGGATTACCTACGAGCAGTACTTC. Its protein product is CASSLRITYEQYF.

The CDR3 DNA is TGCAGTGCTAGTGAAAAACCGGGACTAGCGGGAGGGGGCACAGATACGCAGTATTTT. As protein: CSASEKPGLAGGGTDTQYF. The chain couples TRBV20-1 to TRBJ2-3, with 16 bases that match TRBD2. V shed 3 bases and J 1 base; nucleotides not matched to a gene: 10. The CDR3 covers 19 residues. Germline CDR1 reads DFQATT; CDR2 reads SNEGSKA (reference sequence).

The chain employs TRBV29-1 and TRBJ2-1; 8 bases match TRBD1. Germline CDR1 reads SQVTM; CDR2 reads ANQGSEA. The CDR3 loop spans 14 amino acids. V was clipped by 7 bases and J by 6 bases; unmatched bases: 11. CDR3 DNA sequence: TGCAGCGGACAGGGGCCCCACCGTAGCAATGAGCAGTTCTTC. Amino acids: CSGQGPHRSNEQFF.

Concerning this clonotype: One end of the junction fails to match germline, which may point to a read error. The rearrangement uses TRBV2 and TRBJ2-1; D may be TRBD1 (5 bases). The CDR3 runs 12 residues. Germline values: CDR1 SNHLY, CDR2 FYNNEI. CDR3 coding DNA: TGTGCCAGCAGGGAAGGGGTCGATGAGCAGTTCTTC. Translating it yields CASREGVDEQFF. The variable domain in full, completed from reference TRBV2 and TRBJ2-1, reads EPEVTQTPSHQVTQMGQEVILRCVPISNHLYFYWYRQILGQKVEFLVSFYNNEISEKSEIFDDQFSVERPDGSNFTLKIRSTKLEDSAMYFCASREGVDEQFFGPGTRLTVL.

This clonotype was counted a few times. The chain combines TRBV7-2 with TRBJ2-1, with 7 bases identical to TRBD1. Germline CDR1 is SGHTA and CDR2 is FQGNSA. V lost 7 bases to trimming and J lost 8 bases; unmatched junction nucleotides: 11. This CDR3 region has 14 residues. CDR3 sequence (DNA): TGTGCCAGCAACAATCAGGGGGTAGGGTATGAGCAGTTCTTC. It encodes CASNNQGVGYEQFF. The entire variable domain, with the rest obtained from reference TRBV7-2 and TRBJ2-1, is as follows: GAGVSQSPSNKVTEKGKDVELRCDPISGHTALYWYRQSLGQGLEFLIYFQGNSAPDKSGLPSDRFSAERTGGSVSTLTIQRTQQEDSAVYLCASNNQGVGYEQFFGPGTRLTVL.

The V and J genes are TRBV7-3 and TRBJ1-6; 8 bases are a match to TRBD1. Germline V gene sequence: CDR1 SGHTA, CDR2 FQGTGA. V was pared by 5 bases and J by 10 bases, with 7 bases of the junction left unmatched. The CDR3 has 14 amino acids. The CDR3, as DNA: TGTGCCAGCAGCACCGGACAGGGACAATCACCCCTCCACTTT. Protein: CASSTGQGQSPLHF.

This clonotype was seen repeatedly, ten times or more. DNA for the CDR3: TGCAGTGCGATACAGGGTGGCACTGAAGCTTTCTTT. This sequence encodes CSAIQGGTEAFF. This chain uses TRBV20-1 with TRBJ1-1; D might be TRBD1 (6 bases). The V gene's germline CDR1 is DFQATT and CDR2 SNEGSKA (reference sequence). CDR3 size: 12 residues. V lost 6 bases and J lost 4, with 12 bases in between.

This clonotype was observed a handful of times. The rearrangement joins TRBV20-1 to TRBJ2-1, with TRBD2 matching over 7 bases. The germline V gene encodes CDR1 DFQATT and CDR2 SNEGSKA (reference sequence). The CDR3 extends over 16 amino acids. V shed 0 bases and J 5 bases; nucleotides not matched to a gene: 10. In DNA, the CDR3 is TGCAGTGCTAGAGATCCTGGTAGCGGGCACAACAATGAGCAGTTCTTC. Its protein is CSARDPGSGHNNEQFF.

Only a few counts were recorded for this clonotype. The chain carries TRBV7-6 and TRBJ2-3; D gene ambiguous. Germline-derived CDR1 and CDR2 are SGHVS and FNYEAQ. CDR3 length: 14 residues. Between the trimmed V and J ends, which lost 1 base and 5 bases, there was a span of 10 bases. CDR3 sequence reads: CASSLGRPRDTQYF. For the CDR3, the DNA is TGTGCCAGCAGCTTAGGGCGGCCCAGAGATACGCAGTATTTT.

This clonotype has a handful of counts. The genes are TRBV20-1 and TRBJ2-1; TRBD2 is a possible D gene (6 bases). This CDR3 contains 15 residues. The V gene lost 6 bases and the J gene lost 2 bases, with 17 bases spanning the gap. Germline V lookup: CDR1 DFQATT, CDR2 SNEGSKA (reference sequence). The CDR3 loop is CSAPNRGLTYNEQFF. The CDR3, as DNA: TGCAGTGCCCCAAACCGAGGACTAACCTACAATGAGCAGTTCTTC.

This clonotype was detected a few times. This chain uses TRBV5-6 with TRBJ2-1, with D possibly being TRBD2 (5 bases). Trimming removed 2 bases from V and 2 bases from J, with 8 bases in between. The CDR3 length is 14 residues. CDR1 is SGHDT and CDR2 is YYEEEE in the germline V gene. The CDR3: CASSFQRTYNEQFF. The CDR3 DNA is TGTGCCAGCAGCTTTCAGCGGACCTACAATGAGCAGTTCTTC.

The V gene is TRBV6-6, the J gene TRBJ2-1; 8 nucleotides align to TRBD1. CDR3 size: 13 residues. The J segment lost 8 bases and the V segment lost 8 bases, leaving 8 bases of the junction unmatched. Germline CDR1 and CDR2: MNHNY and SVGAGI (reference sequence). The CDR3 coding sequence is TGTGCCAGCGTCGGGACAGGAGAGTATGAGCAGTTCTTC. Translated: CASVGTGEYEQFF.

This sequence joins TRBV19 and TRBJ2-4; 7 bases fit TRBD1. V was clipped by 5 bases and J by 0 bases; unmatched bases: 19. The CDR3 runs 20 residues. Germline-derived CDR1 and CDR2 are LNHDA and SQIVND (reference sequence). As DNA, the CDR3 is TGTGCCAGTAGTCTCTCTAGTGGGACAGCCGGCTATATAGCCAAAAACATTCAGTACTTC. This gives the protein CASSLSSGTAGYIAKNIQYF.

This clonotype has at least ten counts. V gene TRBV5-6 combines with J gene TRBJ2-1, with TRBD1 matching 8 bases. With V trimmed by 3 bases and J by 3 bases, 5 bases remained unmatched. The CDR3 totals 15 residues. Germline CDR1 and CDR2: SGHDT and YYEEEE. CDR3 region: CASSWGQVNYNEQFF. DNA of the CDR3: TGTGCCAGCAGCTGGGGACAGGTCAACTACAATGAGCAGTTCTTC.

This clonotype came up many times. The rearrangement joins TRBV6-4 to TRBJ2-1, with a tentative D call TRBD2 (6 bases). The CDR3 has 13 amino acids. Trimming stripped 4 bases from V and 7 bases from J, with 11 bases between. Germline loops: CDR1 MRHNA, CDR2 SNTAGT. The CDR3: CASSASGLNEQFF. The CDR3 DNA follows: TGTGCCAGCAGTGCATCGGGACTGAATGAGCAGTTCTTC.

In this sample, this clonotype is medium-sized. The rearrangement uses TRBV2 and TRBJ1-3; 10 bases line up with TRBD1. V was clipped by 5 bases and J by 3 bases; unmatched bases: 4. The CDR3 totals 15 residues. Germline CDR1 reads SNHLY; CDR2 reads FYNNEI. The CDR3 region is CASSPGQGVGNTIYF. The CDR3 region has the DNA TGTGCCAGCAGTCCCGGACAGGGGGTTGGAAACACCATATATTTT. The full variable domain, in which reference TRBV2 and TRBJ1-3 provide the parts outside the CDR3, is EPEVTQTPSHQVTQMGQEVILRCVPISNHLYFYWYRQILGQKVEFLVSFYNNEISEKSEIFDDQFSVERPDGSNFTLKIRSTKLEDSAMYFCASSPGQGVGNTIYFGEGSWLTVV.

The genes are TRBV19 and TRBJ2-5; TRBD1 matches at 7 bases. From germline, CDR1 is LNHDA and CDR2 SQIVND (reference sequence). Trimming took 6 bases from V and 4 from J; bases not matched to a gene: 5. This CDR3 comprises 13 residues. CDR3 coding DNA: TGTGCCAGTAGCCCACAGGGGAGAGAGACCCAGTACTTC. This sequence encodes CASSPQGRETQYF.

This chain joins TRBV11-2 and TRBJ2-3; 8 bases are shared with TRBD1. From germline, CDR1 is SGHAT and CDR2 FQNNGV. The length of the CDR3 is 17 residues. With V trimmed by 5 bases and J by 5 bases, 15 bases remained unmatched. Here the CDR3 reads CASSLDGQGLGGDTQYF. In DNA form, the CDR3 reads TGTGCCAGCAGCCTCGACGGACAGGGCTTGGGTGGAGATACGCAGTATTTT.

The rearrangement joins TRBV10-2 to TRBJ1-5; no clear D. V was trimmed by 1 base and J by 7 bases, leaving 8 bases between them. CDR1 is WSHSY, CDR2 SAAADI, per germline. The CDR3 extends over 13 amino acids. The CDR3 loop is CASSEFWGQPQHF. CDR3 nucleotides: TGCGCCAGCAGTGAGTTTTGGGGACAGCCCCAGCATTTT.

This clonotype has only a few counts. The chain links TRBV11-2 to TRBJ2-1; 8 bases match TRBD2. The CDR3 extends over 15 amino acids. The V gene's germline CDR1 is SGHAT and CDR2 FQNNGV. The V gene end was trimmed by 5 bases and the J gene end by 9 bases; junction bases not matched to a gene: 12. CDR3 coding DNA: TGTGCCAGCAGCCGCTTCAGCGGGAGTGATGGTGAGCAGTTCTTC. Its translation: CASSRFSGSDGEQFF.

This clonotype was counted at least ten times. The chain joins TRBV13 to TRBJ1-6; 8 nucleotides align to TRBD1. V trimming: 5 bases; J trimming: 9 bases; junction bases outside the gene matches: 15. CDR1 and CDR2 from the germline V gene are PRHDT and FYEKMQ (reference sequence). The CDR3 is 17 residues long. The CDR3 sequence: CASSLQQGGGLGSPLHF. In DNA, the CDR3 is TGTGCCAGCAGCCTTCAACAGGGGGGCGGATTGGGTTCACCCCTCCACTTT.

This clonotype was seen a handful of times. The chain joins TRBV4-1 to TRBJ2-7; 12 bases agree with TRBD2. The V gene's germline CDR1 is MGHRA and CDR2 YSYEKL. The ends lost 2 bases at V and 2 bases at J; junction bases unmatched: 1. The CDR3 is made up of 15 amino acids. CDR3: CASSQRLAGAYEQYF. The DNA for the CDR3 is TGCGCCAGCAGCCAAAGACTAGCGGGAGCCTACGAGCAGTACTTC.